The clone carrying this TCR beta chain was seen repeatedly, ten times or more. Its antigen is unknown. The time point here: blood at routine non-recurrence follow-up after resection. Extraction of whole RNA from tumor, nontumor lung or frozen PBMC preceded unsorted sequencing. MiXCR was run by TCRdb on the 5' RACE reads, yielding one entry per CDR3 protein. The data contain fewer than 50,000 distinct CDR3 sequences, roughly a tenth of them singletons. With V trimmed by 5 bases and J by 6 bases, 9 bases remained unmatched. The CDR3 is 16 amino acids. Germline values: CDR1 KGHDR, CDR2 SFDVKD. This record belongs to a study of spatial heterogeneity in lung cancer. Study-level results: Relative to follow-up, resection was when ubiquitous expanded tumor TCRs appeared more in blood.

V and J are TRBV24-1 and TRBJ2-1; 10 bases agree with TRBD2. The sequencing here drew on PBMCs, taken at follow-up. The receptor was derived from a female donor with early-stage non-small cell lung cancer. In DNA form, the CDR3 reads TGTGCCACCAGTGGCGCTAGCGGGGGATCGGTCAATGAGCAGTTCTTC. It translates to CATSGASGGSVNEQFF.